The rows below give T cell receptor beta chains drawn from one sample of a study of vaccination and CD4 T cells after COVID-19. TCRdb recomputed calls from the PCR reads with MiXCR, one row per CDR3 protein. The table has about 15,000 distinct CDR3 sequences, approximately 70% seen once; the top ten hold roughly 5%. These receptors have no identified antigens. The sample comprised CD4+ T cells from blood, cultured in vitro. All receptors come from a human donor who had recovered from COVID-19. CDR3s include the opening cysteine and the closing phenylalanine or tryptophan. The order of the fields is J gene, clone size, V gene, D gene, CDR3 DNA, CDR3 protein. The D gene is left open where the match is weak. Clone size is stated in some rows and not others, as once, few, many or a class when expanded.

j_call: TRBJ2-5; clone_size: -; v_call: TRBV9; d_call: -; cdr3_nt: TGTGCCAGCAGCGTAGGGGTCGGGCTCCAAGAGACCCAGTACTTC; cdr3_aa: CASSVGVGLQETQYF
j_call: TRBJ2-7; clone_size: -; v_call: TRBV1; d_call: -; cdr3_nt: TGCACCAGCAGCTCCCCCCAGGGCGGGGGTTACGAGCAGTACTTC; cdr3_aa: CTSSSPQGGGYEQYF
j_call: TRBJ1-2; clone_size: -; v_call: TRBV20-1; d_call: -; cdr3_nt: TGCAGTGCTTTCAGGGGAGGGGGTGGCTACACCTTC; cdr3_aa: CSAFRGGGGYTF
j_call: TRBJ2-7; clone_size: -; v_call: TRBV6-5; d_call: -; cdr3_nt: TGTGCCAGCAGTTACCAGGGAATGACTGTCCACGAGCAGTACTTC; cdr3_aa: CASSYQGMTVHEQYF
j_call: TRBJ1-6; clone_size: -; v_call: TRBV6-1; d_call: -; cdr3_nt: TGTGCCAGCCTAAACAGGGCTAATTCACCCCTCCACTTT; cdr3_aa: CASLNRANSPLHF
j_call: TRBJ2-3; clone_size: -; v_call: TRBV21-1; d_call: -; cdr3_nt: TGTGCCAGCAAGGGCGGGTTGGACACAGATACGCAGTATTTT; cdr3_aa: CASKGGLDTDTQYF
j_call: TRBJ1-2; clone_size: -; v_call: TRBV6-1; d_call: -; cdr3_nt: TGTGCCAGCAGGGGGCGCGAGGGCTACACCTTC; cdr3_aa: CASRGREGYTF
j_call: TRBJ1-1; clone_size: once; v_call: TRBV6-2/TRBV6-3; d_call: TRBD1; cdr3_nt: TGTGCCAGCAGGGCCGGGACAGGGCTCACTGAAGCTTTCTTT; cdr3_aa: CASRAGTGLTEAFF
j_call: TRBJ2-5; clone_size: few; v_call: TRBV6-1; d_call: TRBD1; cdr3_nt: TGTGCCACTACGGAAAGGGGGCGACAAGAGACCCAGTACTTC; cdr3_aa: CATTERGRQETQYF
j_call: TRBJ2-5; clone_size: few; v_call: TRBV24-1; d_call: TRBD1; cdr3_nt: TGTGCCACCAGTGATCGTGGACAGGCCAGGGGTGGCCAAGAGACCCAGTACTTC; cdr3_aa: CATSDRGQARGGQETQYF
j_call: TRBJ1-5; clone_size: -; v_call: TRBV20-1; d_call: -; cdr3_nt: TGCAGTGCTGGGGGGGGAGAGGGTCAGCCCCAGCATTTT; cdr3_aa: CSAGGGEGQPQHF
j_call: TRBJ1-3; clone_size: once; v_call: TRBV12-3/TRBV12-4; d_call: -; cdr3_nt: TGTGCCAGCAGCCCGTCGAGGGGAAACACCATATATTTT; cdr3_aa: CASSPSRGNTIYF
j_call: TRBJ2-5; clone_size: -; v_call: TRBV28; d_call: -; cdr3_nt: TGTGCCAGCAGCTACCGGGACCGAGAGACCCAGTACTTC; cdr3_aa: CASSYRDRETQYF
j_call: TRBJ2-7; clone_size: -; v_call: TRBV7-2; d_call: TRBD1; cdr3_nt: TGTGCCAGCAGCTCGGGACAGACCTACGAGCAGTACTTC; cdr3_aa: CASSSGQTYEQYF
j_call: TRBJ2-7; clone_size: -; v_call: TRBV20-1; d_call: -; cdr3_nt: TGCAGTGCTCCGAAAGCGGGCCCAGCCTACGAGCAGTACTTC; cdr3_aa: CSAPKAGPAYEQYF
j_call: TRBJ1-2; clone_size: -; v_call: TRBV28; d_call: TRBD1; cdr3_nt: TGTGCCAGCAGTTCACATACAGGGGGCTCACCCTATGGCTACACCTTC; cdr3_aa: CASSSHTGGSPYGYTF
j_call: TRBJ1-5; clone_size: few; v_call: TRBV20-1; d_call: -; cdr3_nt: TGCAGTGCCCCGGGGGCAGCCTTGGGGCCCCAGCATTTT; cdr3_aa: CSAPGAALGPQHF
j_call: TRBJ1-5; clone_size: -; v_call: TRBV27; d_call: -; cdr3_nt: TGTGCCAGCAGTTTGAGGGCAAGTAGCAATCAGCCCCAGCATTTT; cdr3_aa: CASSLRASSNQPQHF
j_call: TRBJ1-2; clone_size: once; v_call: TRBV6-1; d_call: -; cdr3_nt: TGTGCCAGCAGACCCCGAGGGCAGGTTAACTATGGCTACACCTTC; cdr3_aa: CASRPRGQVNYGYTF
j_call: TRBJ2-5; clone_size: -; v_call: TRBV20-1; d_call: -; cdr3_nt: TGCAGTGCTAGGAAGGCAGAAAAGCCGTCCCAAGAGACCCAGTACTTC; cdr3_aa: CSARKAEKPSQETQYF
j_call: TRBJ2-3; clone_size: few; v_call: TRBV7-2; d_call: -; cdr3_nt: TGTGCCAGCAGCCTGGGGATCACAGATACGCAGTATTTT; cdr3_aa: CASSLGITDTQYF
j_call: TRBJ1-2; clone_size: -; v_call: TRBV27; d_call: TRBD1; cdr3_nt: TGTGCCAGCAGTTTACCCGACAGGGCCTATGGCTACACCTTC; cdr3_aa: CASSLPDRAYGYTF
j_call: TRBJ1-1; clone_size: -; v_call: TRBV7-9; d_call: -; cdr3_nt: TGTGCCAGCAGCTCAATCAATCAGGCTGGCACTGAAGCTTTCTTT; cdr3_aa: CASSSINQAGTEAFF
j_call: TRBJ2-3; clone_size: -; v_call: TRBV11-2; d_call: -; cdr3_nt: TGTGCCAGCAGCTTAGGGGGGGCAGATACGCAGTATTTT; cdr3_aa: CASSLGGADTQYF
j_call: TRBJ1-5; clone_size: -; v_call: TRBV12-3/TRBV12-4; d_call: -; cdr3_nt: TGTGCCAGCAGTTTAACTCCCCGTCAGCCCCAGCATTTT; cdr3_aa: CASSLTPRQPQHF
j_call: TRBJ1-5; clone_size: -; v_call: TRBV19; d_call: -; cdr3_nt: TGTGCCAGTAATCTGGACACAAATTATCAGCCCCAGCATTTT; cdr3_aa: CASNLDTNYQPQHF
j_call: TRBJ1-5; clone_size: few; v_call: TRBV18; d_call: TRBD1; cdr3_nt: TGTGCCAGCTCACCACCGGGGACAGGGCTCAATCAGCCCCAGCATTTT; cdr3_aa: CASSPPGTGLNQPQHF
j_call: TRBJ1-2; clone_size: -; v_call: TRBV5-8; d_call: -; cdr3_nt: TGTGCCAGCAGCCCCGGACAGCATTTTGGCTACACCTTC; cdr3_aa: CASSPGQHFGYTF
j_call: TRBJ2-7; clone_size: -; v_call: TRBV7-9; d_call: TRBD2; cdr3_nt: TGTGCCAGCAGCGTAGGACTAGGATCCTACGAGCAGTACTTC; cdr3_aa: CASSVGLGSYEQYF
j_call: TRBJ1-5; clone_size: -; v_call: TRBV7-2; d_call: -; cdr3_nt: TGTGCCAGCAGCTTCCTCCCGGTAGTTCAGGGTAGCAATCAGCCCCAGCATTTT; cdr3_aa: CASSFLPVVQGSNQPQHF
j_call: TRBJ2-3; clone_size: -; v_call: TRBV7-9; d_call: -; cdr3_nt: TGCGCCAGCAGCAAGGGGAGGACAGATACGCAGTATTTT; cdr3_aa: CASSKGRTDTQYF
j_call: TRBJ1-1; clone_size: few; v_call: TRBV6-1; d_call: -; cdr3_nt: TGTGCCAGCAGTGCCGAGATGAACACTGAAGCTTTCTTT; cdr3_aa: CASSAEMNTEAFF
j_call: TRBJ1-5; clone_size: few; v_call: TRBV7-9; d_call: -; cdr3_nt: TGTGCCAGCAGCCGCTCATACGGCCATATGGCCCAGCATTTT; cdr3_aa: CASSRSYGHMAQHF
j_call: TRBJ2-4; clone_size: once; v_call: TRBV20-1; d_call: -; cdr3_nt: TGCAGTGCTAGGGACCGACCCCCCAAAAACATTCAGTACTTC; cdr3_aa: CSARDRPPKNIQYF
j_call: TRBJ1-2; clone_size: -; v_call: TRBV24-1; d_call: -; cdr3_nt: TGTGCCACCAGTGATTCGGGAGGAGGGTTTAGGTATGGCTACACCTTC; cdr3_aa: CATSDSGGGFRYGYTF